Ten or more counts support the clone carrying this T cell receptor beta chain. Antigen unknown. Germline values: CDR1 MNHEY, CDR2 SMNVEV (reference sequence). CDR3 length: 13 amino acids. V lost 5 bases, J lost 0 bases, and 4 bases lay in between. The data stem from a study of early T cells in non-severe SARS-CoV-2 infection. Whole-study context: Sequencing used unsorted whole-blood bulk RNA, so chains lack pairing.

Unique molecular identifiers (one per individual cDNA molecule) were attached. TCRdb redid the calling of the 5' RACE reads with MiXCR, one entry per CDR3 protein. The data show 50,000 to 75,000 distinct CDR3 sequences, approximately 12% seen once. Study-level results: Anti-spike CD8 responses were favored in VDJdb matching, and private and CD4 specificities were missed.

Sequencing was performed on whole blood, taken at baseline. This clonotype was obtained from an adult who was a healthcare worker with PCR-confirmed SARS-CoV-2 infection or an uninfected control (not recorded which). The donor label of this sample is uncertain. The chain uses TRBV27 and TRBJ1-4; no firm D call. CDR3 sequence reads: CASSHATNEKLFF. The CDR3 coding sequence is TGTGCCAGCAGTCACGCAACTAATGAAAAACTGTTTTTT. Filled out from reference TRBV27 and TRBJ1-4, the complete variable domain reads EAQVTQNPRYLITVTGKKLTVTCSQNMNHEYMSWYRQDPGLGLRQIYYSMNVEVTDKGDVPEGYKVSRKEKRNFPLILESPSPNQTSLYFCASSHATNEKLFFGSGTQLSVL.